Detailed here is one T cell receptor (beta chain). Antigen specificity is unknown. The PCR contained 60 Vbeta and 13 Jbeta primers. Libraries were prepared by immunoSEQ multiplex PCR; TCRdb keeps only in-frame clonotypes and omits some of them. Of some 180,000 clones in the sample, under 85% were seen once. All the people who gave samples were healthy bone marrow donors. This entry comes from a study of cytomegalovirus exposure and HLA in healthy donors. Overall study results and limits: Both high specificity and high sensitivity reportedly marked the classifier's diagnosis of cytomegalovirus status.

This TCR derives from a young woman in good health and CMV-seropositive. The sequenced material came from PBMCs.

The CDR3 nucleotides are TGTGCCAGCAGCTTAGATCCAGGACAGGGTATCCAAGAGACCCAGTACTTC. Translating gives CASSLDPGQGIQETQYF. V gene TRBV7-9 combines with J gene TRBJ2-5, with TRBD1 matching over 8 bases. CDR1 and CDR2 from the germline V gene are SEHNR and FQNEAQ (reference sequence). The CDR3 runs to 17 residues. V trimming: 1 base; J trimming: 1 base; junction bases outside the gene matches: 8. The full variable domain, with the rest looked up from reference TRBV7-9 and TRBJ2-5, is DTGVSQNPRHKITKRGQNVTFRCDPISEHNRLYWYRQTLGQGPEFLTYFQNEAQLEKSRLLSDRFSAERPKGSFSTLEIQRTEQGDSAMYLCASSLDPGQGIQETQYFGPGTRLLVL.